This T cell receptor (beta chain) was captured by sequencing in a study of early T cells in non-severe SARS-CoV-2 infection. V lost 1 base to trimming and J lost 11 bases, with 7 bases between them. CDR1 is SGHRS, CDR2 YFSETQ, per germline. The CDR3 spans 12 residues. TCRdb re-derived calls from the 5' RACE reads in MiXCR, one entry per CDR3 protein. The sample has about 70,000 distinct CDR3 sequences; around 12% are singletons. This chain uses TRBV5-1 with TRBJ1-6; D uncertain. This receptor was taken from an adult who was a healthcare worker with PCR-confirmed SARS-CoV-2 infection or an uninfected control (not recorded which). The donor label of this sample is uncertain. The starting material was whole blood, obtained at baseline. The CDR3 bases are TGCGCCAGCAGCTTGAACCGGCCACCCCTCCACTTT. This translates into CASSLNRPPLHF.